This T cell receptor beta chain stems from a study of blood T cell repertoires in COVID-19. In the study overall: Italy, Spain and the United States were the sources of the convalescent and acute COVID-19 samples.

CDR1 and CDR2 (germline): LNHDA, SQIVND (reference sequence). CDR3 length: 16 residues. The V segment lost 7 bases and the J segment 0 bases; nucleotides outside the gene matches: 8. Per the authors' pipeline: Amplification with reference gene primers provided the estimates of nucleated cell counts. TCRdb's table, derived via immunoSEQ multiplex PCR, lists solely in-frame clones and lacks some. V and J calls and clone size are those listed in that table; D and trimming were worked out from the DNA. Among 150,000 or so clones, approximately 87% were seen once, and the ten largest hold 5.5% to 7.5%. The origin of this receptor is a man older than 75 with acute or convalescent COVID-19. V and J are TRBV19 and TRBJ1-5; 8 nucleotides agree with TRBD1. Sequencing was done on a sample of peripheral blood. CDR3 nucleotides: TGTGCCAGTACTGGACAGGGAGGGTTTAGCAATCAGCCCCAGCATTTT. It translates to CASTGQGGFSNQPQHF.